The 17 T cell receptor beta chains presented below share a single source sample, sequenced in a study of OX40 agonist ivuxolimab in advanced cancers. The repertoire was sequenced with immunoSEQ multiplex PCR; TCRdb's copy has only in-frame clones and lacks some. The sample shows over 45,000 clones, less than 85% of them seen only once. The sequencing here drew on CD4+ or CD8+ T cells sorted from blood, taken in a trial of the OX40 agonist ivuxolimab. These receptors were obtained from an adult with an advanced solid tumor such as melanoma, head and neck, liver or kidney cancer.

This clone was recorded only once. J is TRBJ2-3 and V is TRBV6-5, with 9 bases fitting TRBD1. The junction had 3 bases not matched to a gene; V was cut back by 2 bases and J by 0 bases. The CDR3 is 16 residues long. CDR1 MNHEY and CDR2 SVGAGI come from the germline V gene. CDR3 nucleotide sequence: TGTGCCAGCAGTTACCTTGGACAGGGGAGCACAGATACGCAGTATTTT. Its protein product is CASSYLGQGSTDTQYF.

The chain employs TRBV7-6 and TRBJ2-3; the D gene is possibly TRBD2 (6 bases). V gave up 6 bases and J gave up 5 bases, with 21 bases separating them. Looked up from germline, CDR1 is SGHVS and CDR2 is FNYEAQ. The CDR3 is made up of 16 amino acids. The CDR3 region is CASRPLKSSVRDTQYF. CDR3 DNA sequence: TGTGCCAGCAGACCGCTTAAGTCTAGCGTTCGAGATACGCAGTATTTT.

The V gene is TRBV4-2, the J gene TRBJ2-3; 8 bases map to TRBD2. The CDR3 has 15 amino acids. The trim removed 2 bases at V and 4 bases at J, leaving 5 bases unmatched. In germline, CDR1 is LGHNA, CDR2 YNFKEQ. The CDR3 protein is CASSQPTGGSDTQYF. The CDR3 DNA sequence: TGTGCCAGCAGCCAACCCACGGGGGGGTCAGATACGCAGTATTTT.

The chain is built from TRBV30 and TRBJ2-7; perhaps TRBD1 as D (6 bases). This CDR3 is 12 amino acids long. CDR1 is GTSNPN, CDR2 SVGIG, per germline (reference sequence). As DNA, the CDR3 is TGTGCGGGTAAACAGGGCTCCTACGAGCAGTACTTC. Translating gives CAGKQGSYEQYF.

The V gene is TRBV9, the J gene TRBJ2-2; D not resolved. The V and J ends lost 1 base and 4 bases respectively, with 8 bases between them. The CDR3 totals 14 residues. Germline assignment: CDR1 SGDLS and CDR2 YYNGEE. CDR3 amino acids: CASSVIGGTGELFF. The CDR3 nucleotides are TGTGCCAGCAGCGTAATCGGTGGCACCGGGGAGCTGTTTTTT.

For this clone: One end of the junction fails to match germline, which may point to a read error. The J gene is TRBJ2-2, the V gene TRBV7-7; D call uncertain. The germline V gene has CDR1 SSHAT and CDR2 FNYEAQ (reference sequence). The CDR3 totals 13 residues. The CDR3 nucleotides are TGTGCTAGCAGCCCCTTAAGCACCGGGGAGCTGTTTTTT. Translation gives CASSPLSTGELFF.

This chain links TRBV11-2 with TRBJ1-5, with D possibly being TRBD1 (6 bases). CDR1 SGHAT and CDR2 FQNNGV come from the germline V gene. CDR3 length: 13 residues. V lost 5 bases and J lost 5, with 10 bases in between. The CDR3 nucleotides are TGTGCCAGCAGCCCACAGGGAGATCAGCCCCAGCATTTT. Protein sequence: CASSPQGDQPQHF. Variable domain in full (rest from reference TRBV11-2 and TRBJ1-5): EAGVAQSPRYKIIEKRQSVAFWCNPISGHATLYWYQQILGQGPKLLIQFQNNGVVDDSQLPKDRFSAERLKGVDSTLKIQPAKLEDSAVYLCASSPQGDQPQHFGDGTRLSIL.

The V call is TRBV19, the J call TRBJ2-5; tentative D call: TRBD2 (5 bases). V was shortened by 4 bases and J by 2 bases, with 14 bases between the two germline ends. From germline, CDR1 is LNHDA and CDR2 SQIVND (reference sequence). The CDR3 has 15 residues. DNA for the CDR3: TGTGCCAGTAGTACGGCGGGCGGCCTTCAAGAGACCCAGTACTTC. Translating gives CASSTAGGLQETQYF.

This clone was seen a few times. This sequence joins TRBV6-1 and TRBJ2-2; no clear D gene. The CDR3 consists of 13 residues. Germline V gene lookup returns CDR1 MNHNS and CDR2 SASEGT. V shed 4 bases and J shed 1 base, with 4 bases lying between them. The CDR3 loop reads CASSGGNTGELFF. DNA of the CDR3: TGTGCCAGCAGTGGGGGGAACACCGGGGAGCTGTTTTTT.

The chain links TRBV4-1 to TRBJ2-5, with D unclear. CDR1 MGHRA and CDR2 YSYEKL come from the germline V gene. V was trimmed by 1 base and J by 0 bases, leaving 12 bases between them. This CDR3 region has 16 residues. In DNA form, the CDR3 reads TGCGCCAGCAGCCAAGTCGGTTCAGCGAACCAAGAGACCCAGTACTTC. This sequence encodes CASSQVGSANQETQYF.

The chain recombines TRBV28 with TRBJ2-2; 9 positions agree with TRBD1. Per the germline V gene, CDR1 is MDHEN and CDR2 is SYDVKM. This CDR3 spans 15 amino acids. V shed 5 bases, J shed 5 bases, and the junction held 6 bases outside the gene matches. In DNA, the CDR3 is TGTGCCAGCAGTCCCGGGACAGGGATGACCGGGGAGCTGTTTTTT. Encoded protein: CASSPGTGMTGELFF.

The V gene is TRBV7-2, the J gene TRBJ2-2, with 9 bases identical to TRBD1. This CDR3 has 17 amino acids. The ends lost 5 bases at V and 5 bases at J; junction bases unmatched: 12. In germline, CDR1 is SGHTA, CDR2 FQGNSA. CDR3 sequence (DNA): TGTGCCAGCAGCCCTACCTGGGGGACAGGGATAACCGGGGAGCTGTTTTTT. Its translation is CASSPTWGTGITGELFF.

The V and J genes are TRBV7-3 and TRBJ2-1; TRBD2 might be the D (6 bases). Germline CDR1 is SGHTA and CDR2 is FQGTGA. The CDR3 consists of 16 residues. Trimming pared 5 bases from V and 3 bases from J, leaving 17 bases between. The CDR3 sequence is CASSVRDWTFYNEQFF. The CDR3 DNA is TGTGCCAGCAGCGTCAGGGACTGGACGTTCTACAATGAGCAGTTCTTC.

The chain recombines TRBV19 with TRBJ2-7; TRBD2 matches at 10 bases. Germline V gives CDR1 LNHDA, CDR2 SQIVND (reference sequence). V trimming: 9 bases; J trimming: 8 bases; junction bases outside the gene matches: 10. CDR3 length equals 13 residues. For the CDR3, the DNA is TGTGCCAGCAGCGGGGGGGCGTTGGGGAAGCAGTACTTC. Its protein product is CASSGGALGKQYF.

The gene calls are TRBV7-2 and TRBJ2-7; 11 bases map to TRBD1. The ends lost 5 bases at V and 4 bases at J; junction bases unmatched: 4. CDR3 size: 14 residues. Germline CDR1 and CDR2: SGHTA and FQGNSA. The CDR3 DNA is TGTGCCAGCAGCGCGGACAGGGGGCGGTACGAGCAGTACTTC. The encoded protein is CASSADRGRYEQYF.

The chain is built from TRBV9 and TRBJ2-5; the D is unclear. V lost 2 bases to trimming and J lost 5 bases, with 16 bases between them. The CDR3 has 15 residues. Germline V gene sequence: CDR1 SGDLS, CDR2 YYNGEE. CDR3 residues: CASSVSVDGWETQYF. The CDR3 DNA is TGTGCCAGCAGCGTTTCTGTGGACGGCTGGGAGACCCAGTACTTC.

The sample holds one count of this clone. This chain uses TRBV15 with TRBJ2-2; 8 positions agree with TRBD1. The germline gives CDR1 LNHNV, CDR2 YYDKDF (reference sequence). This CDR3 has 18 residues. The V segment lost 9 bases and the J segment 5 bases; nucleotides outside the gene matches: 20. The CDR3 loop is CATRPRGTGGFNTGELFF. The CDR3 bases are TGTGCCACAAGACCGCGAGGGACAGGCGGGTTCAATACCGGGGAGCTGTTTTTT.